One and the same sample provided the 30 T cell receptor beta chains below, sequenced in a study of blood T cell repertoires in COVID-19 (dated by TCRdb to the early 2020s). Receptors were amplified or captured by the immunoSEQ multiplex PCR assay. Held by TCRdb, this immuneACCESS table contains in-frame sequences only and omits some clones. Under half of the omission traces to an unresolved V gene where checked; the cause of the rest is unknown. In all, the sample holds some 89,000 clones, and over 70% of those were seen once. Around 4.5% of the sample is held by the ten biggest clonotypes. Input material: peripheral blood. The receptors were sampled from a man between 60 and 75 years old with acute or convalescent COVID-19.

The genes are TRBV9 and TRBJ2-3, with 10 bases matching TRBD2. The CDR3 sequence is 20 residues long. Trimming cost V 0 bases and J 0 bases; bases outside gene matches: 13. Germline values: CDR1 SGDLS, CDR2 YYNGEE. The CDR3 loop reads CASSVEQAGGPLRSTDTQYF. CDR3 DNA: TGTGCCAGCAGCGTAGAGCAAGCGGGGGGGCCTTTAAGAAGCACAGATACGCAGTATTTT.

The CDR3 is CASSIRTSGKPYEQYF. For the CDR3, the DNA is TGTGCCAGCAGTATACGGACTAGCGGGAAACCCTACGAGCAGTACTTC. The chain carries TRBV6-6 and TRBJ2-7; 12 positions agree with TRBD2. The V segment lost 5 bases and the J segment 2 bases; nucleotides outside the gene matches: 7. The CDR3 contains 16 residues. Per germline, CDR1 MNHNY and CDR2 SVGAGI (reference sequence).

This chain joins TRBV6-2 or TRBV6-3 and TRBJ2-7; possibly TRBD2 for D (6 bases). CDR3 size: 14 residues. Trimming shortened V by 0 bases and J by 2 bases, and 8 bases separated the two germline ends. Germline V gives CDR1 MNHEY, CDR2 SVGEGT. CDR3 amino acids: CASSYSGGTYEQYF. In nucleotides, the CDR3 is TGTGCCAGCAGTTACTCGGGGGGTACCTACGAGCAGTACTTC.

The chain couples TRBV5-1 to TRBJ2-2, with a tentative D call TRBD1 (5 bases). CDR1 is SGHRS and CDR2 is YFSETQ in the germline V gene. V was cut by 7 bases and J by 1 base, with 5 bases left in between. The CDR3 has 12 residues. The CDR3 is CASQGNTGELFF. The CDR3 DNA sequence: TGCGCCAGCCAGGGGAACACCGGGGAGCTGTTTTTT.

CDR3 in amino acids: CASRRGRNTEAFF. Written as DNA, the CDR3 is TGTGCCAGCAGGAGAGGCAGAAACACTGAAGCTTTCTTT. V is TRBV6-5 and J is TRBJ1-1; D remains ambiguous. Germline V gene lookup returns CDR1 MNHEY and CDR2 SVGAGI. The CDR3 extends over 13 amino acids. V shed 6 bases and J shed 2 bases, with 10 bases lying between them.

The chain joins TRBV27 to TRBJ1-1, with 7 nucleotides matching TRBD1. V shed 2 bases and J 4 bases; nucleotides not matched to a gene: 7. This CDR3 region has 15 residues. Germline V gene data show CDR1 as MNHEY and CDR2 as SMNVEV (reference sequence). For the CDR3, the DNA is TGTGCCAGCAGTTTAAACAGGGGAGGTTTCACTGAAGCTTTCTTT. Residues: CASSLNRGGFTEAFF.

This clone was detected only a few times. The rearrangement joins TRBV6-4 to TRBJ1-4, with 7 nucleotides matching TRBD1. CDR1 is MRHNA and CDR2 is SNTAGT in the germline V gene. This CDR3 is 15 amino acids long. J gave up 5 bases and V 9 bases, and 12 bases lay outside the gene matches. The DNA of the CDR3 is TGTGCCAGGACACACAGGGGAAAGGGGAATGAAAAACTGTTTTTT. It codes for CARTHRGKGNEKLFF.

The chain has TRBV6-1 and TRBJ1-4; TRBD1 aligns across 8 bases. The CDR3 consists of 16 residues. The V gene end was trimmed by 4 bases and the J gene end by 8 bases; junction bases not matched to a gene: 12. Looked up from germline, CDR1 is MNHNS and CDR2 is SASEGT. This CDR3 reads CASSARTGTTGEKLFF. The CDR3 DNA reads TGTGCCAGCAGTGCCCGGACAGGGACTACGGGGGAAAAACTGTTTTTT.

V is TRBV19 and J is TRBJ2-5; tentative D call: TRBD1 (6 bases). This CDR3 has 16 amino acids. V was shortened by 4 bases and J by 2 bases, with 17 bases between the two germline ends. Germline values: CDR1 LNHDA, CDR2 SQIVND (reference sequence). DNA of the CDR3: TGTGCCAGTAGTAAAATGTCCGGGACACTTCAAGAGACCCAGTACTTC. This codes for CASSKMSGTLQETQYF.

The chain is built from TRBV6-5 and TRBJ2-7; 14 nucleotides align to TRBD2. This CDR3 is 14 amino acids long. V was clipped by 6 bases and J by 4 bases; unmatched bases: 2. Germline CDR1 MNHEY, CDR2 SVGAGI. The CDR3 nucleotides read TGTGCCAGCAGAGGACTAGCGGGAGGATACGAGCAGTACTTC. As protein: CASRGLAGGYEQYF.

J is TRBJ2-5 and V is TRBV2, with TRBD1 matching over 9 bases. CDR3 length: 14 amino acids. V was clipped by 7 bases and J by 5 bases; unmatched bases: 8. Germline CDR1 and CDR2: SNHLY and FYNNEI. CDR3 in amino acids: CASIRTGAGETQYF. The DNA of the CDR3 is TGTGCCAGCATTAGGACAGGGGCGGGGGAGACCCAGTACTTC.

The rearrangement uses TRBV7-9 and TRBJ1-3; TRBD1 is a possible D gene (5 bases). This CDR3 is built from 14 residues. V was clipped by 0 bases and J by 2 bases, with 5 bases between them. Germline CDR1 reads SEHNR; CDR2 reads FQNEAQ (reference sequence). CDR3 DNA sequence: TGTGCCAGCAGCTTAGCAGGGGCTGGAAACACCATATATTTT. It encodes CASSLAGAGNTIYF.

This clone appeared once. The gene calls are TRBV29-1 and TRBJ1-1; D gene unclear. Germline V CDR1 and CDR2: SQVTM, ANQGSEA. This CDR3 region has 12 residues. V was trimmed by 4 bases and J by 2 bases, leaving 8 bases between them. As DNA, the CDR3 is TGCAGCGTTGGAAACAGCAACACTGAAGCTTTCTTT. It is translated as CSVGNSNTEAFF.

The V call is TRBV7-2, the J call TRBJ2-7; D is unresolved. V was shortened by 1 base and J by 0 bases, with 10 bases between the two germline ends. The CDR3 sequence is 15 residues long. Looked up from germline, CDR1 is SGHTA and CDR2 is FQGNSA. The CDR3 DNA follows: TGTGCCAGCAGCTTAGACGGGTTTAGCTCCTACGAGCAGTACTTC. Translating it yields CASSLDGFSSYEQYF.

The chain combines TRBV7-2 with TRBJ2-3; 11 nucleotides align to TRBD1. The CDR3 consists of 15 residues. V lost 5 bases to trimming and J lost 7 bases; unmatched junction nucleotides: 8. Germline V gives CDR1 SGHTA, CDR2 FQGNSA. The CDR3 region has the DNA TGTGCCAGCAGCCCGTCCCGGGACAGGGGGAATACGCAGTATTTT. Amino acids: CASSPSRDRGNTQYF.

The V gene is TRBV5-4, the J gene TRBJ2-3; 8 nucleotides line up with TRBD1. The CDR3 runs to 15 residues. V gave up 1 base and J gave up 7 bases; unmatched junction bases: 8. Germline V gene sequence: CDR1 SGHNT, CDR2 YYREEE (reference sequence). CDR3 sequence reads: CASSLLGQVVNTQYF. The CDR3 region has the DNA TGTGCCAGCAGCTTGTTGGGACAGGTCGTTAATACGCAGTATTTT.

This clone appeared many times. The rearrangement uses TRBV3-1 (or the pseudogene TRBV3-2) and TRBJ1-2, with 7 bases identical to TRBD1. The CDR3 totals 13 residues. J lost 9 bases, V lost 2 bases, and 6 bases had no gene match. The germline V gene has CDR1 LGHDT and CDR2 YNNKEL (reference sequence). The CDR3 DNA is TGTGCCAGCAGCCAATTGTCAGGGGGACGCTACACCTTC. Residues: CASSQLSGGRYTF.

This chain joins TRBV11-2 and TRBJ1-2; TRBD1 might be the D (5 bases). Germline V gives CDR1 SGHAT, CDR2 FQNNGV. The ends were cut back, 5 bases at V and 8 bases at J, with 18 bases in the middle. The CDR3 spans 14 residues. In DNA form, the CDR3 reads TGTGCCAGCAGCCTTATTCTCGGGGGTGAGGGCTACACCTTC. Translated: CASSLILGGEGYTF.

This clone was detected once. The chain combines TRBV7-3 with TRBJ2-1; 8 bases are a match to TRBD2. Germline V gene lookup returns CDR1 SGHTA and CDR2 FQGTGA. After removal of 4 bases from V and 4 bases from J, the junction contained 9 bases not matched to a gene. This CDR3 comprises 16 residues. The CDR3 loop is CASSSSGGSTYNEQFF. The CDR3 coding sequence is TGTGCCAGCAGCTCCAGCGGGGGATCTACATACAATGAGCAGTTCTTC.

The chain is built from TRBV5-4 and TRBJ1-4; 8 nucleotides match TRBD1. The length of the CDR3 is 15 residues. V gave up 4 bases and J gave up 7 bases; unmatched junction bases: 9. Germline lookup yields CDR1 SGHNT and CDR2 YYREEE (reference sequence). CDR3: CASSPQGARGEKLFF. In DNA form, the CDR3 reads TGTGCCAGCAGCCCCCAGGGGGCGAGGGGTGAAAAACTGTTTTTT. The whole variable domain, remainder taken from reference TRBV5-4 and TRBJ1-4, is ETGVTQSPTHLIKTRGQQVTLRCSSQSGHNTVSWYQQALGQGPQFIFQYYREEENGRGNFPPRFSGLQFPNYSSELNVNALELDDSALYLCASSPQGARGEKLFFGSGTQLSVL.

The chain links TRBV24-1 to TRBJ2-1, with D possibly being TRBD2 (6 bases). The CDR3 length is 15 residues. V gave up 3 bases and J gave up 7 bases, with 15 bases separating them. Germline V gene lookup returns CDR1 KGHDR and CDR2 SFDVKD. CDR3 coding DNA: TGTGCCACCAGTGATAATCGGGAGACCGGAAATGAGCAGTTCTTC. Translation gives CATSDNRETGNEQFF.

The V call is TRBV29-1, the J call TRBJ1-1, with TRBD1 matching 8 bases. Per germline, CDR1 SQVTM and CDR2 ANQGSEA. The CDR3 contains 12 residues. V lost 4 bases, J lost 4 bases, and 2 bases stayed unmatched. The CDR3: CSVATGGTEAFF. The CDR3 DNA reads TGCAGCGTTGCTACAGGGGGCACTGAAGCTTTCTTT. The whole variable domain, filled in from reference TRBV29-1 and TRBJ1-1, reads SAVISQKPSRDICQRGTSLTIQCQVDSQVTMMFWYRQQPGQSLTLIATANQGSEATYESGFVIDKFPISRPNLTFSTLTVSNMSPEDSSIYLCSVATGGTEAFFGQGTRLTVV.

The chain uses TRBV27 and TRBJ2-2; possibly TRBD1 for D (6 bases). This CDR3 is built from 15 residues. The V end was cut by 2 bases, the J end by 2 bases, with 9 bases between. Germline V lookup: CDR1 MNHEY, CDR2 SMNVEV (reference sequence). The CDR3 region has the DNA TGTGCCAGCAGTTTACAGGGGCTTAACACCGGGGAGCTGTTTTTT. Protein sequence: CASSLQGLNTGELFF.

The chain recombines TRBV6-2 or TRBV6-3 with TRBJ2-7, with D unresolved. The CDR3 length is 13 residues. Germline V gene sequence: CDR1 MNHEY, CDR2 SVGEGT. The V and J ends lost 4 bases and 6 bases respectively, with 13 bases between them. The CDR3 spells CASSLPPTGEQYF. CDR3 DNA: TGTGCCAGCAGTTTACCCCCCACGGGCGAGCAGTACTTC.

This chain uses TRBV9 with TRBJ2-7, with TRBD1 matching 8 bases. The CDR3 sequence is 14 residues long. Losses at the gene ends were 4 bases for V and 5 bases for J; bases not matched to a gene: 8. Per the germline V gene, CDR1 is SGDLS and CDR2 is YYNGEE. The CDR3 DNA follows: TGTGCCAGCAGCCCACGACCAGGGGGCCACGAGCAGTACTTC. Its protein is CASSPRPGGHEQYF.

V is TRBV7-9 and J is TRBJ1-2, with a weak D call TRBD1 (6 bases). Trimming shortened V by 3 bases and J by 3 bases, and 20 bases separated the two germline ends. Per germline, CDR1 SEHNR and CDR2 FQNEAQ (reference sequence). This CDR3 comprises 17 residues. The DNA for the CDR3 is TGTGCCAGCAGCTTGGAATACAGGGCTCTGCTTGACTATGGCTACACCTTC. It translates to CASSLEYRALLDYGYTF.

V is TRBV6-5 and J is TRBJ2-2, with D uncertain. V gave up 6 bases and J gave up 1 base, with 6 bases separating them. This CDR3 comprises 13 residues. Looked up from germline, CDR1 is MNHEY and CDR2 is SVGAGI. Here the CDR3 DNA reads TGTGCCAGCAGGCGCCTGAACACCGGGGAGCTGTTTTTT. This gives the protein CASRRLNTGELFF.

J is TRBJ2-2 and V is TRBV7-2; 7 bases line up with TRBD1. The CDR3 totals 16 residues. Per the germline V gene, CDR1 is SGHTA and CDR2 is FQGNSA. The ends lost 5 bases at V and 5 bases at J; junction bases unmatched: 11. The CDR3 DNA reads TGTGCCAGCAGCCCACGGACAGGATACCTTACCGGGGAGCTGTTTTTT. Protein: CASSPRTGYLTGELFF.

This chain joins TRBV6-2 or TRBV6-3 and TRBJ1-2; D is unresolved. Trimming removed 5 bases from V and 4 bases from J, with 11 bases in between. This CDR3 comprises 13 residues. CDR1 and CDR2 (germline): MNHEY, SVGEGT. The CDR3 reads CASSPTGIYGYTF. The CDR3 DNA reads TGTGCCAGCAGTCCCACGGGGATCTATGGCTACACCTTC.

V usage is TRBV29-1 and J usage is TRBJ2-2; no definite D call. The V end lost 6 bases, the J end lost 6 bases, and 11 bases lay between the germline ends. The V gene's germline CDR1 is SQVTM and CDR2 ANQGSEA. The CDR3 is 12 residues long. CDR3 nucleotide sequence: TGCAGCGTAGTAGCTTTCGCCGGGGAGCTGTTTTTT. Amino acid sequence: CSVVAFAGELFF.